This T cell receptor beta chain was recovered during a study of control samples from healthy donors and cancer patients. This CDR3 spans 15 amino acids. The V gene end was trimmed by 4 bases and the J gene end by 0 bases; junction bases not matched to a gene: 0. The germline V gene encodes CDR1 LNHDA and CDR2 SQIVND (reference sequence). Produced via immunoSEQ multiplex PCR; TCRdb's table is partial and in-frame only. Of some 120,000 clones in the sample, around 87% were seen once. The genes are TRBV19 and TRBJ2-6, with 7 bases matching TRBD1. The clonotype was recovered from a man in his fifties or sixties in good health. The sequencing input was blood. This CDR3 reads CASSRQGSGANVLTF. The CDR3 region has the DNA TGTGCCAGTAGTAGACAGGGCTCTGGGGCCAACGTCCTGACTTTC.